These 7 T cell receptor beta chains came from one sample sequenced in a study of brain T cells in children with intractable seizures. TCRdb keeps only in-frame clones here, not all; method: immunoSEQ multiplex PCR. This table has approximately 41,000 clones, 90% appearing once. The sample here was peripheral blood, taken at surgery. These receptors all come from a girl aged 2 to 9 with tuberous sclerosis and intractable seizures.

The chain joins TRBV2 to TRBJ2-2; either TRBD1 or TRBD2 may fit D (5 bases each). The CDR3 runs to 13 residues. Germline lookup yields CDR1 SNHLY and CDR2 FYNNEI. V was clipped by 6 bases and J by 4 bases, with 9 bases between them. The CDR3 sequence is CASRGDGTGELFF. DNA for the CDR3: TGTGCCAGCAGGGGGGACGGCACCGGGGAGCTGTTTTTT. Together with reference TRBV2 and TRBJ2-2, the CDR3 gives the full variable domain: EPEVTQTPSHQVTQMGQEVILRCVPISNHLYFYWYRQILGQKVEFLVSFYNNEISEKSEIFDDQFSVERPDGSNFTLKIRSTKLEDSAMYFCASRGDGTGELFFGEGSRLTVL.

This clone was seen only once. This chain links TRBV5-1 with TRBJ1-1; possible D gene TRBD1, 6 bases. This CDR3 spans 15 amino acids. Germline CDR1 is SGHRS and CDR2 is YFSETQ. Trimming took 4 bases from V and 0 from J, leaving 13 bases between them. The CDR3, as DNA: TGCGCCAGCAGCCCGGGACATCCCTTGAACACTGAAGCTTTCTTT. Translating gives CASSPGHPLNTEAFF.

The chain joins TRBV7-9 to TRBJ2-3; 11 bases are shared with TRBD2. Unmatched junction bases numbered 6, after V lost 6 bases and J lost 4 bases. CDR3 size: 15 residues. Germline CDR1 is SEHNR and CDR2 is FQNEAQ (reference sequence). CDR3 nucleotide sequence: TGTGCCAGCAGATTTAGCGGGGGGGCCGCAGATACGCAGTATTTT. Amino acid sequence: CASRFSGGAADTQYF.

The chain employs TRBV18 and TRBJ1-5; D not certain. The CDR3 totals 15 residues. Trimming removed 3 bases from V and 3 bases from J, with 12 bases in between. Germline V gene lookup returns CDR1 KGHSH and CDR2 LQKENI. The CDR3 reads CASSPAYGFNQPQHF. CDR3 sequence (DNA): TGTGCCAGCTCACCTGCTTACGGTTTCAATCAGCCCCAGCATTTT.

This sequence joins TRBV7-2 and TRBJ2-7; 9 bases match TRBD2. The CDR3 has 15 residues. Germline CDR1 and CDR2: SGHTA and FQGNSA. The V and J ends lost 5 bases and 1 base, in that order; junction bases with no gene match: 6. This CDR3 reads CASSKGTSGSYEQYV. The CDR3 nucleotides read TGTGCCAGCAGCAAAGGCACTAGCGGGTCCTACGAGCAGTACGTC.

The chain recombines TRBV24-1 with TRBJ2-3; D not certain. The CDR3 is made up of 14 amino acids. Looked up from germline, CDR1 is KGHDR and CDR2 is SFDVKD. V was clipped by 9 bases and J by 2 bases, with 14 bases between them. CDR3 sequence (DNA): TGTGCCACCTCTCGGCCAGGAAACACAGATACGCAGTATTTT. It codes for CATSRPGNTDTQYF.

The chain couples TRBV7-6 to TRBJ1-2; 8 bases match TRBD1. V lost 5 bases to trimming and J lost 6 bases; unmatched junction nucleotides: 11. The CDR3 spans 15 residues. Germline V gene data show CDR1 as SGHVS and CDR2 as FNYEAQ. The CDR3 protein is CASSPPRDRGDGYTF. The CDR3 nucleotides read TGTGCCAGCAGCCCGCCGAGAGACAGGGGAGATGGCTACACCTTC.